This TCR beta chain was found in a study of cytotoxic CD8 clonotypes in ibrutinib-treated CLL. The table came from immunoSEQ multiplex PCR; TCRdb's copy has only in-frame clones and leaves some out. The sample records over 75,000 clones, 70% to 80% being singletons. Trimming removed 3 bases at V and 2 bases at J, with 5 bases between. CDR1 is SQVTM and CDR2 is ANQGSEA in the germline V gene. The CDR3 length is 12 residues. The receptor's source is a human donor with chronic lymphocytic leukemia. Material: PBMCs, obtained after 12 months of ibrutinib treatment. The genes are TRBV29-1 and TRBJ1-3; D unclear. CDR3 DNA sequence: TGCAGCGTTGAGACCCCTGGAAACACCATATATTTT. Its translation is CSVETPGNTIYF.